This T cell receptor beta chain was captured by sequencing in a study of blood T cells in healthy people across ages. Study-level findings and limits: Roughly linear declines in TCR beta diversity per million T cells occurred with age.

Germline V CDR1 and CDR2: DFQATT, SNEGSKA (reference sequence). The germline V and J ends were trimmed by 4 bases and 0 bases, with 14 bases remaining between them. This CDR3 comprises 15 residues. Primers used in a second PCR of about 6 to 11 cycles were a sample-barcoded 5' primer and a J-beta primer mix. Each cDNA molecule carried a tag from a template-switch adaptor that contained 12 random nucleotides. TCRdb re-called the 5' RACE reads through MiXCR, storing one row per CDR3 protein. This table has around 1,600,000 distinct CDR3 sequences, roughly 43% appearing once. About this clonotype itself: Its antigen is still unknown.

The rearrangement joins TRBV20-1 to TRBJ2-3; D uncertain. The receptor's source is a young woman in good health. The sample taken for sequencing was blood. Written as DNA, the CDR3 is TGCAGTGCTACCAAAGCGTCGGATAGCACAGATACGCAGTATTTT. It translates to CSATKASDSTDTQYF.